This TCR beta chain appears in the sequencing data of a study of cytomegalovirus exposure and HLA in healthy donors. On the study more broadly: A previous analysis identified fewer than 130 million unique TCR beta sequences derived from roughly 190 million T cells. Of the donors genotyped, 300 to 500 in all, 80% to 85% fell in the Caucasian-associated ancestry cluster.

Whole-study findings and limits: Later examination showed HLA-associated TCR beta chains had greater clonal expansion than equally common others. Both high specificity and high sensitivity reportedly marked the classifier's diagnosis of cytomegalovirus status.

The PCR ran on 60 Vbeta and 13 Jbeta primers. Some clones are missing from TCRdb's copy, which holds only in-frame ones; the method was immunoSEQ multiplex PCR. The sample holds some 100,000 clones, approximately 69% seen once. Per germline, CDR1 LGHNA and CDR2 YNFKEQ. The CDR3 loop spans 17 amino acids. The V and J ends lost 0 bases and 2 bases respectively, with 15 bases between them. For this clone: Its matching antigen is unknown.

The sequenced material came from PBMCs. The sequence was obtained from a woman between 50 and 59 years old in good health and CMV-seropositive. The chain couples TRBV4-2 to TRBJ2-3; D is perhaps TRBD2 (6 bases). In nucleotides, the CDR3 is TGTGCCAGCAGCCAAGATTCAGCCGGGACTCTCACAGATACGCAGTATTTT. This sequence encodes CASSQDSAGTLTDTQYF.